The rows below give T cell receptor beta chains drawn from one sample of a study of post-analysis software for immune sequencing data. From the PCR reads, TCRdb called clonotypes with MiXCR, one entry per CDR3 protein. The sample yields some 690,000 distinct CDR3 sequences, 30% seen once. Sequenced input: blood. These receptors were obtained from a girl under 18 with multiple sclerosis. Both conserved end residues are part of each CDR3. D genes are given only for firm matches. Clone size appears in some rows only: once, few, many, or a class for an expanded clone.

clone_size	v_call	j_call	d_call	cdr3_aa	cdr3_nt
few	TRBV7-2	TRBJ2-7	NA	CASSLGPRGEQYF	TGTGCCAGCAGCTTAGGGCCTCGGGGCGAGCAGTACTTC
NA	TRBV4-1	TRBJ2-7	NA	CASSQVLAYEQYF	TGCGCCAGCAGCCAAGTCTTGGCCTACGAGCAGTACTTC
NA	TRBV15	TRBJ2-3	NA	CATSRLGATDTQYF	TGTGCCACCAGCAGACTGGGGGCCACAGATACGCAGTATTTT
few	TRBV5-1	TRBJ2-4	NA	CASSPRVADKNIQYF	TGCGCCAGCAGCCCTCGGGTGGCGGATAAAAACATTCAGTACTTC
many	TRBV29-1	TRBJ2-1	NA	CSVAPGQPNEQFF	TGCAGCGTTGCTCCCGGACAGCCCAATGAGCAGTTCTTC
few	TRBV7-2	TRBJ2-5	TRBD1	CASSSQGLLETQYF	TGTGCCAGCAGCTCACAGGGGCTCTTAGAGACCCAGTACTTC
NA	TRBV20-1	TRBJ2-1	TRBD2	CSARGISGRSYNEQFF	TGCAGTGCTAGAGGTATTAGCGGGCGTTCCTACAATGAGCAGTTCTTC
few	TRBV20-1	TRBJ2-7	NA	CSAYAYEQYF	TGCAGTGCTTATGCCTACGAGCAGTACTTC
few	TRBV6-2/TRBV6-3	TRBJ2-5	NA	CASSFGSRQETQYF	TGTGCCAGCAGTTTCGGCAGCAGGCAGGAGACCCAGTACTTC
few	TRBV28	TRBJ2-1	TRBD1	CASSHRDRVPNEQFF	TGTGCCAGCAGCCATCGGGACAGGGTACCCAATGAGCAGTTCTTC